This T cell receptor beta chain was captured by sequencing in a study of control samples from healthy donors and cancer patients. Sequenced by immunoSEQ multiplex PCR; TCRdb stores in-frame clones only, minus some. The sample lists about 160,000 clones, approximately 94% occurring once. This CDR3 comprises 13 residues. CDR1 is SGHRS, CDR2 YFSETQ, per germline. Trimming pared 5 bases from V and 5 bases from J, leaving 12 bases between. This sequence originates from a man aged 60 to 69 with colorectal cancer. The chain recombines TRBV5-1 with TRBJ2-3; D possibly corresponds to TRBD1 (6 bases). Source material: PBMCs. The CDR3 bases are TGCGCCAGCAGTCGTCTAGGGGGAGATACGCAGTATTTT. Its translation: CASSRLGGDTQYF.